What follows are 9 T cell receptor beta chains derived from one specimen sequenced in a study of T cell changes during pregnancy in multiple sclerosis. The assay was immunoSEQ multiplex PCR, and TCRdb's table has in-frame clones only and misses some. The table has 65,000 to 95,000 clones, 90% to 95% seen once; the top ten hold just over 2.5%. The material sequenced was peripheral blood, taken after pregnancy. The receptors come from a female donor in good health, enrolled as a control in a pregnancy study.

At least ten counts were recorded for this clone. The chain carries TRBV7-8 and TRBJ1-5; D ambiguous. The V end lost 5 bases, the J end lost 5 bases, and 10 bases lay between the germline ends. The CDR3 runs 13 residues. Germline lookup yields CDR1 SGHVS and CDR2 FQNEAQ. The CDR3 region is CASSPDTYQPQHF. In DNA, the CDR3 is TGTGCCAGCAGCCCAGACACCTATCAGCCCCAGCATTTT.

This chain connects TRBV2 to TRBJ2-6; 8 bases are a match to TRBD1. The CDR3 consists of 20 residues. J lost 0 bases, V lost 6 bases, and 16 bases had no gene match. Germline loops: CDR1 SNHLY, CDR2 FYNNEI. As DNA, the CDR3 is TGTGCCAGCAGGCCGGGACAGGCCAGGGGTGAGCCCTCTGGGGCCAACGTCCTGACTTTC. Its protein product is CASRPGQARGEPSGANVLTF.

The genes are TRBV30 and TRBJ1-3; no firm D call. V was trimmed by 2 bases and J by 7 bases, leaving 12 bases between them. CDR3 length: 13 residues. Germline loops: CDR1 GTSNPN, CDR2 SVGIG (reference sequence). Here the CDR3 DNA reads TGTGCCTGGAGTTTTGGTGCTCAGAACACCATATATTTT. It codes for CAWSFGAQNTIYF.

The chain couples TRBV6-6 to TRBJ2-7; D perhaps matches TRBD1 (7 bases). The CDR3 contains 14 residues. Germline CDR1 MNHNY, CDR2 SVGAGI (reference sequence). Trimming cost V 4 bases and J 7 bases, with 17 bases left between them. CDR3 coding DNA: TGTGCCAGCAGTTGGAGGGACAGCACGTGGGAGCAGTACTTC. It specifies CASSWRDSTWEQYF.

V gene TRBV19 combines with J gene TRBJ1-1; 9 nucleotides agree with TRBD1. The length of the CDR3 is 12 residues. Germline V lookup: CDR1 LNHDA, CDR2 SQIVND (reference sequence). CDR3 bases: TGTCTTACAAGAGGACAGGGGACTGAAGCTTTCTTT. It translates to CLTRGQGTEAFF.

There are a few counts of this clone. The chain uses TRBV27 and TRBJ1-1, with a tentative D call TRBD1 (5 bases). CDR3 length: 15 residues. With 2 bases removed from V and 6 bases from J, the gap between germline ends came to 16 bases. Germline assignment: CDR1 MNHEY and CDR2 SMNVEV (reference sequence). The CDR3 bases are TGTGCCAGCAGTTTACGCGGGGTGGGGGACCCTGAAGCTTTCTTT. Amino acid sequence: CASSLRGVGDPEAFF.

This sequence joins TRBV15 and TRBJ2-2; 10 nucleotides line up with TRBD1. Germline-derived CDR1 and CDR2 are LNHNV and YYDKDF (reference sequence). The CDR3 runs 16 residues. The trim removed 5 bases at V and 4 bases at J, leaving 7 bases unmatched. Here the CDR3 reads CATSGDRGVATGELFF. The CDR3 coding sequence is TGTGCCACCAGCGGGGACAGGGGCGTCGCCACCGGGGAGCTGTTTTTT.

V is TRBV2 and J is TRBJ1-2, with 8 nucleotides matching TRBD1. V lost 8 bases to trimming and J lost 6 bases; unmatched junction nucleotides: 11. Germline CDR1 reads SNHLY; CDR2 reads FYNNEI. The CDR3 covers 14 residues. This chain's CDR3 is CASGGDRLFHGYTF. The CDR3 bases are TGTGCCAGCGGTGGGGACAGGTTATTTCATGGCTACACCTTC.

V gene TRBV5-1 combines with J gene TRBJ2-3; 8 bases agree with TRBD1. Germline CDR1 and CDR2: SGHRS and YFSETQ. The CDR3 is 14 residues long. Trimming took 6 bases from V and 0 from J; bases not matched to a gene: 3. CDR3 sequence: CASTGQGSTDTQYF. The CDR3 bases are TGCGCCAGCACTGGACAGGGCAGCACAGATACGCAGTATTTT.